The source of this T cell receptor beta chain is a study of patients and donors after allogeneic stem cell transplantation (dated by TCRdb to the early 2020s). Receptors were amplified or captured by RT-PCR. Sequencing took place on a NextSeq 550. TCRdb reprocessed the public reads (quality trimming at Q25 with fastp, clone calling with MiXCR) and kept in-frame beta chains. Records with the same CDR3 protein are collapsed into one entry carrying the most frequent genes and DNA. For this sample the table gives about a million distinct CDR3 sequences, of which more than 15% were detected only once. 6% of the sample comes from the top ten. For this clonotype: Its specific antigen is unknown. The input lacks base qualities; no much larger clone sits a single base away.

At the junction V is shortened by 2 bases and J by 6 bases, with 16 bases in between. The germline V gene specifies KGHDR as CDR1 and SFDVKD as CDR2. The CDR3 goes from the cysteine to the phenylalanine over 16 residues. Left in the record is the CDR3 DNA by itself, 48 bases read in frame from the first base. The sequence was collected from a human donor who was either an allogeneic HSCT recipient or a stem cell or donor lymphocyte infusion donor (not recorded which). It is not recorded whose cells these are; they may come from a transplant donor. Sequenced material: blood, either unsorted or a sorted T cell fraction (not recorded which). The receptor chain draws on TRBV24-1 and TRBJ2-1, with a weak D call of TRBD1 (7 bases match). CDR3 loop: CATSDSPNRGGNEQFF. DNA sequence: TGTGCCACCAGTGATTCCCCAAACAGGGGAGGCAATGAGCAGTTCTTC.